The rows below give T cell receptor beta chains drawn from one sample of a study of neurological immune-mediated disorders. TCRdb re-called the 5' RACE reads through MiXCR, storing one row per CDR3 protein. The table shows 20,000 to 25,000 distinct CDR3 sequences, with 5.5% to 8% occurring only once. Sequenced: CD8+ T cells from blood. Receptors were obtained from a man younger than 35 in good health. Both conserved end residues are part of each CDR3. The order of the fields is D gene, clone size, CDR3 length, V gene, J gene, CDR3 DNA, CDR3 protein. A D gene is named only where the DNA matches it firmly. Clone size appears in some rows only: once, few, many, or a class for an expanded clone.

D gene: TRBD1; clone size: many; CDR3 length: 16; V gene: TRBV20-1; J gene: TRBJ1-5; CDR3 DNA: TGCAGTGCTAGAGATTATAGACAGGGGCGCAATCAGCCCCAGCATTTT; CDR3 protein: CSARDYRQGRNQPQHF
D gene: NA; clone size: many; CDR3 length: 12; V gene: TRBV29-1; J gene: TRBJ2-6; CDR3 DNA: TGCAGCGCCGAGTCTGGGGCCAACGTCCTGACTTTC; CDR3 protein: CSAESGANVLTF
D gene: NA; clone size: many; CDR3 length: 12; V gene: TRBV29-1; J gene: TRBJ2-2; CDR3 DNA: TGCAGCGTTGACCTGGAATCCGGGGAGCTGTTTTTT; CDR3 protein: CSVDLESGELFF
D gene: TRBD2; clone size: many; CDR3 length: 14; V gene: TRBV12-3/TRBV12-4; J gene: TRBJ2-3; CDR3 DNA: TGTGCCAGCAGTGGGGGGGGGTTGAGAGATACGCAGTATTTT; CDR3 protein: CASSGGGLRDTQYF
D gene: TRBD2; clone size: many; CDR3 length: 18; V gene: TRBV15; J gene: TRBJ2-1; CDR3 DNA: TGTGCCACCAGCAGACCAAGGGCTAGCGGGGGGAGTAACAATGAGCAGTTCTTC; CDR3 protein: CATSRPRASGGSNNEQFF
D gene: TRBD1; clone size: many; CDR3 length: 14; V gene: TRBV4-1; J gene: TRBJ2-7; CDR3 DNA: TGCGCCAGCAGCCAACCAGGGGGCTCCTACGAGCAGTACTTC; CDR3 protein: CASSQPGGSYEQYF
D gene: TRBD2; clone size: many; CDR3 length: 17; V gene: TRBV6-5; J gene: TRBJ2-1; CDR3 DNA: TGTGCCAGCAGTTACTCTCCCGGGACTAGCGTATACAATGAGCAGTTCTTC; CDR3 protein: CASSYSPGTSVYNEQFF
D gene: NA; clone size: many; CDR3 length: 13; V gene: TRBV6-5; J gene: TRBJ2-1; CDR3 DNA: TGTGCCAGCAGTTTAAATCTCATGCGGGAGCAGTTCTTC; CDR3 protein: CASSLNLMREQFF
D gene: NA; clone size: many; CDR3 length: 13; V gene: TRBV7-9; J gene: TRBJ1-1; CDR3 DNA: TGTGCCAGCAGCCCGATCATGAACACTGAAGCTTTCTTT; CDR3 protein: CASSPIMNTEAFF
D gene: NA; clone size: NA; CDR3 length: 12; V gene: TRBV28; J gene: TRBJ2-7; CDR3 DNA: TGTGCCAGCAGTTTAAATACCTACGAGCAGTACTTC; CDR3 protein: CASSLNTYEQYF
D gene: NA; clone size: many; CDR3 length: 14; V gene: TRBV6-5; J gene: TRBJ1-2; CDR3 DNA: TGTGCCAGCAGTCCCTTGGGAGGGAGCGATGGCTACACCTTC; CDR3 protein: CASSPLGGSDGYTF
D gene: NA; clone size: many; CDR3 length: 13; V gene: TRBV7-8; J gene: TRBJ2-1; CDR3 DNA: TGTGCCAGCAGCCCCCACAGCTACAATGAGCAGTTCTTC; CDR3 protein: CASSPHSYNEQFF
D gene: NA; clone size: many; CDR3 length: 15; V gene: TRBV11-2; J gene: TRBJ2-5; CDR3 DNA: TGTGCCAGCAGCTTAGGCGTCCAGGGACAAGAGACCCAGTACTTC; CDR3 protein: CASSLGVQGQETQYF
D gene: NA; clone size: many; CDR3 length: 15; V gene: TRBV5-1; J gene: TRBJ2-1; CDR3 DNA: TGCGCCACCCGTTCCGGGGAAGACAGCGTCGGTGAGCAGTTCTTC; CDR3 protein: CATRSGEDSVGEQFF
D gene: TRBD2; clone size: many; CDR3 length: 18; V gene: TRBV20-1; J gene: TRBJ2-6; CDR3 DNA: TGCAGTGCTAGAGATGCTAGCGGGGGGGCCGCTGGGGCCAACGTCCTGACTTTC; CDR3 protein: CSARDASGGAAGANVLTF
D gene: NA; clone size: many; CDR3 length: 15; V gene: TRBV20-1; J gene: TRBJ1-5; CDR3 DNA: TGCAGTGCTAGCAAGCGTCCTGATAGCAATCAGCCCCAGCATTTT; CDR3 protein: CSASKRPDSNQPQHF
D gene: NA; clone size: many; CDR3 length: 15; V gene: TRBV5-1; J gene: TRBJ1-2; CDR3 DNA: TGCGCCAGCAGCTTGGACATTGCCAAGGACGGGGGCTACACCTTC; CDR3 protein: CASSLDIAKDGGYTF
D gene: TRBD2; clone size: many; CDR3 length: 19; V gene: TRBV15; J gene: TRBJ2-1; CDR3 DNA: TGTGCCACCAGCAGAGAGGGACTAGCGGGGGGCGGGAAATACAATGAGCAGTTCTTC; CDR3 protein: CATSREGLAGGGKYNEQFF
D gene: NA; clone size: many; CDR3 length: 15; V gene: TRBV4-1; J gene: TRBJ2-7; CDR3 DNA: TGCGCCAGCAGCCAAGAGCGCAGAAGCTCCTACGAGCAGTACTTC; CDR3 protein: CASSQERRSSYEQYF
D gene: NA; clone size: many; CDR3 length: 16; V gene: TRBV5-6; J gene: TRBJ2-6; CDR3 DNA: TGTGCCAGCAGCTTGGTAGGGTCGTCCGGGGCCAACGTCCTGACTTTC; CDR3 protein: CASSLVGSSGANVLTF
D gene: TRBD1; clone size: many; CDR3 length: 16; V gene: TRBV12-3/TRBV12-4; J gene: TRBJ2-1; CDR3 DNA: TGTGCCAGCCAGACAGGGGTAGCCGCCTCCTACAATGAGCAGTTCTTC; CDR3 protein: CASQTGVAASYNEQFF
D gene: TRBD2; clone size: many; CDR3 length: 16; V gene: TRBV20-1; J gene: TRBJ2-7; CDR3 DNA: TGCAGTGCGCCGGGACTAGCGGGGGGGATTTCCTACGAGCAGTACTTC; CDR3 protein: CSAPGLAGGISYEQYF
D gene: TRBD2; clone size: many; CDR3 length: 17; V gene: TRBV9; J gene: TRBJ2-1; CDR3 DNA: TGTGCCAGCAGCGTGAGACAAGCGGGGACGACCTACAATGAGCAGTTCTTC; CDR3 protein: CASSVRQAGTTYNEQFF
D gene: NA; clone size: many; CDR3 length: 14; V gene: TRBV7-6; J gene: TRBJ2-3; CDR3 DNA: TGTGCCAGCAGCTTAGTCCCGGTGACAGATACGCAGTATTTT; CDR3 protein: CASSLVPVTDTQYF
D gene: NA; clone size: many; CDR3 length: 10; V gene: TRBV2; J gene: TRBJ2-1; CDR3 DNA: TGTGCCAGCAGGGTGAATGAGCAGTTCTTC; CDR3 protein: CASRVNEQFF
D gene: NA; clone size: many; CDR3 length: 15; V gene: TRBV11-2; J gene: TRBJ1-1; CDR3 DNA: TGTGCCAGCAGCCGTTTGAGGGGGAATGTTGGTGAAGCTTTCTTT; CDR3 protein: CASSRLRGNVGEAFF
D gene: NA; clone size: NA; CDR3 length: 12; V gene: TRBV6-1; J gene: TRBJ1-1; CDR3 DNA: TGTGCCAGCAAGCCGCGGAACACTGAAGCTTTCTTT; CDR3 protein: CASKPRNTEAFF
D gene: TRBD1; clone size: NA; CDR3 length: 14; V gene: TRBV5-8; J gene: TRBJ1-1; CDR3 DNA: TGTGACAGCAGCTTGACAGGGTTGGGCACTGAAGCTTTCTTT; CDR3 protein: CDSSLTGLGTEAFF
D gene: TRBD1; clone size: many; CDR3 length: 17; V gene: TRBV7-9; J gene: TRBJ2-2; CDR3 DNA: TGTGCCAGCAGCTTACCGGGACAGTTGCCAAACACCGGGGAGCTGTTTTTT; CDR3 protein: CASSLPGQLPNTGELFF
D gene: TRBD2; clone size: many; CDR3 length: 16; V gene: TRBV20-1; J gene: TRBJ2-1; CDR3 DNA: TGCAGTGCTAAGCTTGGACTAGCGGGGGAAAAGGATGAGCAGTTCTTC; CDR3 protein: CSAKLGLAGEKDEQFF
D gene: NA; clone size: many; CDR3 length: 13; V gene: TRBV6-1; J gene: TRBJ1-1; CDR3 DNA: TGTGCCACCGAGGGGTACAGGAACACTGAAGCTTTCTTT; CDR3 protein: CATEGYRNTEAFF
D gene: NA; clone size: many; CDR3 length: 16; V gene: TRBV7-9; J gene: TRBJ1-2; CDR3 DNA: TGTGCCAGCAGCCCCCACTTAGACAGACTGCGCTATGGCTACACCTTC; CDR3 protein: CASSPHLDRLRYGYTF
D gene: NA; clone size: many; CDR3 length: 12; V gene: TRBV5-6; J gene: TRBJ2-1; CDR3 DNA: TGTGCCAGCAGCTTGGCCGGGGATGAGCAGTTCTTC; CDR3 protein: CASSLAGDEQFF
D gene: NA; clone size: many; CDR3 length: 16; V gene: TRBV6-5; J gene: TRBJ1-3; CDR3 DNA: TGTGCCAGCAGTTCTCGATTCCCCACCCTGGGAAACACCATATATTTT; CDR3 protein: CASSSRFPTLGNTIYF
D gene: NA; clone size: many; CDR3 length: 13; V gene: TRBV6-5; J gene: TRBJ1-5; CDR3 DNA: TGTGCCAGCAGCCTAGGATTCAATCAGCCCCAGCATTTT; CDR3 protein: CASSLGFNQPQHF
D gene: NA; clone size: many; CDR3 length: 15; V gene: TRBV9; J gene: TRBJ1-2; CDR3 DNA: TGTGCCAGCAGCGTAGAAGATGGGGATAACTATGGCTACACCTTC; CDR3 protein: CASSVEDGDNYGYTF
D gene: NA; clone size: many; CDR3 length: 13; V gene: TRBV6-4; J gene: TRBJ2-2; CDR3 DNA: TGTGCCAGCAGTGGGGCCCCCAGCGGGGAGCTGTTTTTT; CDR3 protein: CASSGAPSGELFF
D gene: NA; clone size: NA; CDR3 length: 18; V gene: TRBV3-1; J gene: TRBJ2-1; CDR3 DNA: TGTGCCAGCAGCCAAAGGGCCGAGGTATGGGGTCGTGACAATGAGCAGTTCTTC; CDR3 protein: CASSQRAEVWGRDNEQFF
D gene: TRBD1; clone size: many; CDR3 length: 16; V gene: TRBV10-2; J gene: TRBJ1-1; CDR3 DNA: TGCGCCAGCTCCGGGACAGAGTCCGCCATGAACACTGAAGCTTTCTTT; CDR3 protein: CASSGTESAMNTEAFF
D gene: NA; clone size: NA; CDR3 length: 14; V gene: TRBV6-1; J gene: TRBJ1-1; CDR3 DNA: TGTGCCAGCAGTGCTAGACTGGCCGTCACTGAAGCTTTCTTT; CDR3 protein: CASSARLAVTEAFF
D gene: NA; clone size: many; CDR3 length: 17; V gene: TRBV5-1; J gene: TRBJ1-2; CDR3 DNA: TGCGCCAGCAGCTCGGATTCGGGATTAGGGGACGACTATGGCTACACCTTC; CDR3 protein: CASSSDSGLGDDYGYTF
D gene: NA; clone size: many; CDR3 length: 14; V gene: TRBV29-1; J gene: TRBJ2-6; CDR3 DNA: TGCAGCGTACCCGGCCTCTCTGGGGCCAACGTCCTGACTTTC; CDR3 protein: CSVPGLSGANVLTF